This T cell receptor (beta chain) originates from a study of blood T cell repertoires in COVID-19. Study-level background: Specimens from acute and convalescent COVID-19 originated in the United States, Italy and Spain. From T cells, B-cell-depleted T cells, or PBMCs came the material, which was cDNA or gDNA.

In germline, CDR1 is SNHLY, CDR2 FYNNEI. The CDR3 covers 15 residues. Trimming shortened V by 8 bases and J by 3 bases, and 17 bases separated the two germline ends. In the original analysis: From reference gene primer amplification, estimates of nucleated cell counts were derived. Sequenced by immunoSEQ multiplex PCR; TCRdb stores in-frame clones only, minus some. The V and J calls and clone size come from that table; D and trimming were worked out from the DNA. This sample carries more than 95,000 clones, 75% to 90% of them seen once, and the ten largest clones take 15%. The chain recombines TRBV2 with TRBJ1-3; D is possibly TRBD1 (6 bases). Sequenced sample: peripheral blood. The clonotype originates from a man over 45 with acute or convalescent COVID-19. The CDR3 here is CASGSSGALGNTIYF. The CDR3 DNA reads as TGTGCCAGCGGTTCATCAGGGGCGCTTGGAAACACCATATATTTT. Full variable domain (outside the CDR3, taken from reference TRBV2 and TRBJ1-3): EPEVTQTPSHQVTQMGQEVILRCVPISNHLYFYWYRQILGQKVEFLVSFYNNEISEKSEIFDDQFSVERPDGSNFTLKIRSTKLEDSAMYFCASGSSGALGNTIYFGEGSWLTVV.